The 8 T cell receptor beta chains below come from one sample, sequenced in a study of CD8 T cells in ankylosing spondylitis. TCRdb reprocessed the 5' RACE reads with MiXCR, giving one entry per CDR3 protein. The sample lists fewer than 400,000 distinct CDR3 sequences, about 15% occurring once. The sample comprised blood, either unsorted or a sorted T cell fraction (not recorded which). These receptors all stem from a male donor with ankylosing spondylitis or in good health (not recorded which).

The sample holds a few counts of this clonotype. The chain links TRBV10-2 to TRBJ1-3; D is ambiguous. The CDR3 runs 11 residues. Germline V gene sequence: CDR1 WSHSY, CDR2 SAAADI. Trimming cost V 5 bases and J 4 bases, with 3 bases left between them. The DNA for the CDR3 is TGCGCCAGCAGTCAGGGAAACACCATATATTTT. It yields the protein CASSQGNTIYF.

The chain couples TRBV12-3 or TRBV12-4 to TRBJ2-1; no clear D gene. Trimming removed 4 bases from V and 6 bases from J, with 7 bases in between. This CDR3 is 12 amino acids long. The DNA for the CDR3 is TGTGCCAGCAGTTCACGGATCAATGAGCAGTTCTTC. Translation gives CASSSRINEQFF.

This clonotype was found a few times. J is TRBJ2-5 and V is TRBV15; TRBD2 agrees at 7 bases. V was clipped by 5 bases and J by 1 base; unmatched bases: 1. From germline, CDR1 is LNHNV and CDR2 YYDKDF (reference sequence). This CDR3 region has 13 residues. DNA for the CDR3: TGTGCCACCAGCCGGGGGGTCCAAGAGACCCAGTACTTC. It codes for CATSRGVQETQYF.

This clonotype appeared a few times. The V call is TRBV9, the J call TRBJ2-5; TRBD2 is a possible D gene (6 bases). This CDR3 spans 13 amino acids. V lost 0 bases to trimming and J lost 4 bases, with 7 bases between them. From germline, CDR1 is SGDLS and CDR2 YYNGEE. CDR3 sequence reads: CASSVGSGETQYF. Here the CDR3 DNA reads TGTGCCAGCAGCGTAGGTAGCGGAGAGACCCAGTACTTC.

This clonotype came up many times. The CDR3 here is CASSHGRAEAFF. The CDR3, as DNA: TGTGCCAGCAGCCACGGGAGGGCTGAAGCTTTCTTT. This rearrangement joins TRBV7-2 to TRBJ1-1; D is unclear. This CDR3 is built from 12 residues. Per the germline V gene, CDR1 is SGHTA and CDR2 is FQGNSA. V lost 5 bases and J 6 bases, leaving 10 bases between the germline ends.

This clonotype was seen only a few times. The rearrangement joins TRBV7-2 to TRBJ2-3, with 11 bases that match TRBD2. This CDR3 contains 13 residues. V was clipped by 4 bases and J by 14 bases; unmatched bases: 8. Per germline, CDR1 SGHTA and CDR2 FQGNSA. The CDR3 loop reads CASSSTSGGTGYF. CDR3 nucleotide sequence: TGTGCCAGCAGCTCCACTAGCGGGGGAACGGGGTATTTT.

The chain couples TRBV7-9 to TRBJ2-7, with 12 bases lining up with TRBD2. Germline V gene data show CDR1 as SEHNR and CDR2 as FQNEAQ (reference sequence). With V trimmed by 4 bases and J by 5 bases, 3 bases remained unmatched. The CDR3 loop spans 14 amino acids. This chain's CDR3 is CASSSRTSGDEQYF. In DNA, the CDR3 is TGTGCCAGCAGCTCTCGGACTAGCGGGGACGAGCAGTACTTC. Variable domain in full (rest from reference TRBV7-9 and TRBJ2-7): DTGVSQNPRHKITKRGQNVTFRCDPISEHNRLYWYRQTLGQGPEFLTYFQNEAQLEKSRLLSDRFSAERPKGSFSTLEIQRTEQGDSAMYLCASSSRTSGDEQYFGPGTRLTVT.

The chain carries TRBV5-1 and TRBJ1-1; maybe TRBD1 (5 bases). Trimming stripped 5 bases from V and 0 bases from J, with 8 bases between. CDR3 length: 13 residues. Germline V lookup: CDR1 SGHRS, CDR2 YFSETQ. The CDR3 nucleotides read TGCGCCAGCAGGGGGGATTTGAACACTGAAGCTTTCTTT. Translation gives CASRGDLNTEAFF.